The clone carrying this T cell receptor (beta chain) was detected only a few times. There are 17 residues in the CDR3. Germline CDR1 and CDR2: SGHVS and FQNEAQ. The V and J ends lost 5 bases and 4 bases, in that order; junction bases with no gene match: 15. The data originate from a study of cytomegalovirus exposure and HLA in healthy donors. PCR employed 60 Vbeta and 13 Jbeta primers. Sequencing was performed with immunoSEQ multiplex PCR; in TCRdb, only in-frame clones are kept and a portion is missing. The table lists approximately 150,000 clones, approximately 71% of them singletons. Source material: PBMCs. The chain joins TRBV7-8 to TRBJ2-7, with 9 bases that match TRBD1. This TCR was recovered from a man aged 25-45 years in good health and CMV-seropositive. CDR3 DNA: TGTGCCAGCAGCATCTGGGGGGACAGGGACGGTAGATACGAGCAGTACTTC. It specifies CASSIWGDRDGRYEQYF.